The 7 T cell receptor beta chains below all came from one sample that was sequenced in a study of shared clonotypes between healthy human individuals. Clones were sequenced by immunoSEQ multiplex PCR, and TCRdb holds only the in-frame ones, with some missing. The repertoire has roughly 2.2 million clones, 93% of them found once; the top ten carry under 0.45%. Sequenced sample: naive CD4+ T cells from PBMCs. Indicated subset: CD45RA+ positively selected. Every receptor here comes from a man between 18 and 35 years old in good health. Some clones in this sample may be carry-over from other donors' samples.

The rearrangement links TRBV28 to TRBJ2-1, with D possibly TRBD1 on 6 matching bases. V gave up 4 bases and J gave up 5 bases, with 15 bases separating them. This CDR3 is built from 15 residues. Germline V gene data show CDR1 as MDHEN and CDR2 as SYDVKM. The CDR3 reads CASSSRGHLDNEQFF. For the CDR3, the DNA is TGTGCCAGCAGTTCTCGGGGACACCTCGACAATGAGCAGTTCTTC.

The CDR3 here is CASSLEASGGTDTQYF. The CDR3 DNA follows: TGCGCCAGCAGCTTGGAGGCTAGCGGGGGCACAGATACGCAGTATTTT. The J gene is TRBJ2-3, the V gene TRBV5-1, with 9 positions matching TRBD2. The CDR3 is 16 amino acids. In germline, CDR1 is SGHRS, CDR2 YFSETQ. V lost 0 bases, J lost 1 base, and 3 bases stayed unmatched.

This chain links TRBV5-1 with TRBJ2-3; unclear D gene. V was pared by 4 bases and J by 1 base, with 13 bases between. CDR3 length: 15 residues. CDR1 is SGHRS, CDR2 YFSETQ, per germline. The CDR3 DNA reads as TGCGCCAGCAGCACCTTTGAGAGGCGCACAGATACGCAGTATTTT. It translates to CASSTFERRTDTQYF.

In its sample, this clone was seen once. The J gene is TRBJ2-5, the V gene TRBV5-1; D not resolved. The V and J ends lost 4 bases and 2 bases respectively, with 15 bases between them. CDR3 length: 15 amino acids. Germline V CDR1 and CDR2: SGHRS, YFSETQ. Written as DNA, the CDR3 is TGCGCCAGCAGCCCGATGTGGTCCAGGCAAGAGACCCAGTACTTC. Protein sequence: CASSPMWSRQETQYF.

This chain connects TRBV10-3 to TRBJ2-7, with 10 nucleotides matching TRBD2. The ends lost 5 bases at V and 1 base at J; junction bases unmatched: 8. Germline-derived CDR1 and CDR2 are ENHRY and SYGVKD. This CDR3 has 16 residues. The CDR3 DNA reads TGTGCCATCAGTCCTAGGGCTAGCGGGAGATCCTACGAGCAGTACTTC. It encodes CAISPRASGRSYEQYF.

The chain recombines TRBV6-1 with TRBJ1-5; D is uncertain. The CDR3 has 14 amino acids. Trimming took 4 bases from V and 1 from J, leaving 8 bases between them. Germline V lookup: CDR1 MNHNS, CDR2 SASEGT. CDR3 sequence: CASSADSSNQPQHF. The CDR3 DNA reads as TGTGCCAGCAGTGCGGACTCCAGCAATCAGCCCCAGCATTTT.

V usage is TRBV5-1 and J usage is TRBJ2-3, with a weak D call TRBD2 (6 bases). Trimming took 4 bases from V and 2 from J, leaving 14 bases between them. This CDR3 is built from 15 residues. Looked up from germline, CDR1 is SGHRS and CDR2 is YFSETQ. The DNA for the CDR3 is TGCGCCAGCAGCCCAGGGACTCCTTACACAGATACGCAGTATTTT. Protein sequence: CASSPGTPYTDTQYF.